This T cell receptor beta chain was recovered during a study of T cells in tuberculosis. Whole-study context: In South Africa, adults with active tuberculosis were compared with IGRA-negative and latently infected IGRA-positive adolescents.

TCRdb's copy holds only in-frame clones and misses some; the assay was immunoSEQ multiplex PCR. The sample consists of approximately 30,000 clones, around 97% of them appearing once. Per germline, CDR1 ENHRY and CDR2 SYGVKD. The CDR3 is 13 residues long. V shed 8 bases and J 2 bases; nucleotides not matched to a gene: 4. Notes on the study in general: GMM-specific TCRs were nearer to active tuberculosis alpha repertoires, suggesting expansion. The TCR-beta difference was not significant; alpha differences partly reflected length.

Remarks on this clone: What it binds is not known.

The V gene is TRBV10-3, the J gene TRBJ2-7; 9 nucleotides match TRBD2. The TCR comes from a donor aged 10 to 29 with latent tuberculosis or without tuberculosis infection. Sequencing was done on a sample of PBMCs. The CDR3 DNA follows: TGTGCCATCGCGGCTAGCGGGACCTACGAGCAGTACTTC. Translation: CAIAASGTYEQYF.